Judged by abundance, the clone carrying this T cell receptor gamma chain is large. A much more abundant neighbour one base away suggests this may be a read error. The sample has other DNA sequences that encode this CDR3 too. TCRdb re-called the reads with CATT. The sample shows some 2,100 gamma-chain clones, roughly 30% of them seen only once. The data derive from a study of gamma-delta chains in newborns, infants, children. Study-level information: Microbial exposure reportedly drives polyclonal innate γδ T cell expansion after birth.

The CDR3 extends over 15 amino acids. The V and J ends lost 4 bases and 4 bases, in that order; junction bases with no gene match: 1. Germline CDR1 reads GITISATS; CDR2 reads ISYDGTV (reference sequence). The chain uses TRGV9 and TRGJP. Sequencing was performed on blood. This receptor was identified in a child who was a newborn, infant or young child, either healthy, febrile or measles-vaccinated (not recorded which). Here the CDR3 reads CALWDQELGKKIKVF. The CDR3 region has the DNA TGTGCCTTGTGGGATCAAGAGTTGGGCAAAAAAATCAAGGTATTT.